This T cell receptor (beta chain) was sequenced during a study of untreated major depressive disorder. Libraries were prepared by immunoSEQ multiplex PCR; TCRdb keeps only in-frame clonotypes and omits some of them. The table lists over 20,000 clones, around 87% of them singletons. Per germline, CDR1 SGHNT and CDR2 YYREEE (reference sequence). V was pared by 4 bases and J by 6 bases, with 20 bases between. The CDR3 runs 15 residues. This clone appeared once. The antigen is not known. Every depressed patient was matched in pairs with a non-depressed control on sex, age, current smoking status and body mass index. The donors were all European-descended. Around 30 ml of blood was drawn into EDTA tubes. Points from the study as a whole: Depressed patients' CD4+ T cells carried increased TRBV05-01 (Vbeta 5.1) usage versus control CD4+ T cells.

This receptor was taken from a woman in her thirties in good health. J is TRBJ2-7 and V is TRBV5-4; possibly TRBD2 for D (5 bases). The sequencing input was CD4+ T cells from PBMCs. CDR3 sequence reads: CASSLADRPTREQYF. CDR3 in DNA: TGTGCCAGCAGCCTAGCCGACCGCCCGACCCGCGAGCAGTACTTC. Full variable domain (remainder filled in from reference TRBV5-4 and TRBJ2-7): ETGVTQSPTHLIKTRGQQVTLRCSSQSGHNTVSWYQQALGQGPQFIFQYYREEENGRGNFPPRFSGLQFPNYSSELNVNALELDDSALYLCASSLADRPTREQYFGPGTRLTVT.